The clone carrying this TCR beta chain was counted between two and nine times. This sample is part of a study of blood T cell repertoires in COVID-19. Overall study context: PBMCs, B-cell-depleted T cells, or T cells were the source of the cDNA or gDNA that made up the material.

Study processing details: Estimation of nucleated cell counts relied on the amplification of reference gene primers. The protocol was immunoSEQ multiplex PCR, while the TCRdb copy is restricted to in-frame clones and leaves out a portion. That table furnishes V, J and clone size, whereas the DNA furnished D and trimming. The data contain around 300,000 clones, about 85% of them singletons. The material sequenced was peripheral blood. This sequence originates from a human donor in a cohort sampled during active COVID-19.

This CDR3 is CASSQDPSGKSEQYF. The CDR3 DNA is TGTGCCAGCAGCCAAGACCCTAGCGGGAAGTCCGAGCAGTACTTC. This rearrangement joins TRBV3-1 (or the pseudogene TRBV3-2) to TRBJ2-7; 9 bases are a match to TRBD2. The germline gives CDR1 LGHDT, CDR2 YNNKEL (reference sequence). After removal of 0 bases from V and 6 bases from J, the junction contained 6 bases not matched to a gene. CDR3 length: 15 amino acids.